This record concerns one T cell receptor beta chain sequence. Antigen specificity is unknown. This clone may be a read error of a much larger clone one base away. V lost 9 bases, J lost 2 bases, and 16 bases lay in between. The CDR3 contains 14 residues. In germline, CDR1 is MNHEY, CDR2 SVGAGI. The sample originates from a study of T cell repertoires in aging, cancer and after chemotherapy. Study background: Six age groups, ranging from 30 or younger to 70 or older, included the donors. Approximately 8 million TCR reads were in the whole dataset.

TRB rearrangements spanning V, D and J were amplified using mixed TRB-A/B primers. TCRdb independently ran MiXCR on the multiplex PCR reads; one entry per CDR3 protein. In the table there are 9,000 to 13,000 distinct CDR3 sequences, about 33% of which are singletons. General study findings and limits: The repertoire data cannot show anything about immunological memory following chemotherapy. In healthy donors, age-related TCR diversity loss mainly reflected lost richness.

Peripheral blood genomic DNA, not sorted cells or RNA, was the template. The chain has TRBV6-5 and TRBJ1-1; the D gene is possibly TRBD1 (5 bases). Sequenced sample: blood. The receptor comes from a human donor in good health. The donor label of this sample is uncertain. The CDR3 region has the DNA TGTGCCAGAAGGAGGGACGGAAGTAACACTGAAGCTTTCTTT. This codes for CARRRDGSNTEAFF.